This T cell receptor (beta chain) was sequenced in a study of T cells in Graves' hyperthyroidism and ophthalmopathy. Calling Graves' hyperthyroidism stable meant ophthalmopathy did not progress within 18 months. Each diagnosis was grounded in clinical symptoms, serum thyroxine and TRAb, thyroid ultrasound, and orbital computed tomography. Germline V CDR1 and CDR2: MNHEY, SVGAGI. The length of the CDR3 is 13 residues. V was clipped by 5 bases and J by 0 bases, with 7 bases between them. What was amplified from RNA transcripts were TCR beta CDR3 regions. The HTBI primer set served for first-round RT-PCR of the TCR CDR3. TCRdb re-called the multiplex PCR reads with MiXCR, one entry per CDR3 protein. The data show hundreds of thousands of distinct CDR3 sequences, about 45% seen once.

The material sequenced was peripheral blood or thyroid tissue (not recorded which). The receptor was derived from a woman aged 18-35 years with Graves' hyperthyroidism. The chain is built from TRBV6-5 and TRBJ1-2; D uncertain. DNA of the CDR3: TGTGCCAGCAGTCACGGACCTAACTATGGCTACACCTTC. This sequence encodes CASSHGPNYGYTF.